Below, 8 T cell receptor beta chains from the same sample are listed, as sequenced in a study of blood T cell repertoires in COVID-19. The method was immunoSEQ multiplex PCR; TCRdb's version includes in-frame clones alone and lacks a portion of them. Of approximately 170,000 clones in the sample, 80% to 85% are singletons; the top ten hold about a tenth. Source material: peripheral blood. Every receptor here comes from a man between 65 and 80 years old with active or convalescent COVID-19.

The CDR3 reads CATLYDGVGTEAFF. Written as DNA, the CDR3 is TGTGCCACCCTGTACGACGGGGTGGGCACTGAAGCTTTCTTT. The J gene is TRBJ1-1, the V gene TRBV28, with D unclear. The CDR3 is 14 residues long. CDR1 MDHEN and CDR2 SYDVKM come from the germline V gene. Trimming took off 10 bases at V and 4 bases at J, with 19 bases between the two ends.

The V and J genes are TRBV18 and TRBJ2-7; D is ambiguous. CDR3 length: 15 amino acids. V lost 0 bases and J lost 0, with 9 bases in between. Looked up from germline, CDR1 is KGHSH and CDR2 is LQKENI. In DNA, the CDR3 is TGTGCCAGCTCACCACCTGGGCGAAGCTCCTACGAGCAGTACTTC. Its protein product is CASSPPGRSSYEQYF.

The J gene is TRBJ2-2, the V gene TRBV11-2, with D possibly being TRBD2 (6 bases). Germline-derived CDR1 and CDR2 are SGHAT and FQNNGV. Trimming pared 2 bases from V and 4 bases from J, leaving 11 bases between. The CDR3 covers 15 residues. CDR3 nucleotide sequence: TGTGCCAGCAGCTTAATGGGGAGGAGCACCGGGGAGCTGTTTTTT. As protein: CASSLMGRSTGELFF.

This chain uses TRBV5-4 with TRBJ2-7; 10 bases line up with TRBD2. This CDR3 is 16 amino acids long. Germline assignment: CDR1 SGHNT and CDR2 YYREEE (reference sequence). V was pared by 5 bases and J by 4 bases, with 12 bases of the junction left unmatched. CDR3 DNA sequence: TGTGCCAGCAGACCCACCGGTAGCGGGGGGACTTACGAGCAGTACTTC. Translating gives CASRPTGSGGTYEQYF.

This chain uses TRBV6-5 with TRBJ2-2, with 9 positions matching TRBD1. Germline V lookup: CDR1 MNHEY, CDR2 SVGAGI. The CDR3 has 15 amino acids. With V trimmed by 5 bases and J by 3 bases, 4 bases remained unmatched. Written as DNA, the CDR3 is TGTGCCAGCAGTCTACAGGGGGCCTACACCGGGGAGCTGTTTTTT. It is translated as CASSLQGAYTGELFF.

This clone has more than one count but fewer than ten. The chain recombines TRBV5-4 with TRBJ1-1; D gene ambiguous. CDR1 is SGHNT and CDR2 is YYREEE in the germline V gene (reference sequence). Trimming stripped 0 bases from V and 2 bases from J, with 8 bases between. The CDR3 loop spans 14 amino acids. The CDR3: CASSLEQINTEAFF. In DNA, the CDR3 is TGTGCCAGCAGCTTGGAACAGATAAACACTGAAGCTTTCTTT.

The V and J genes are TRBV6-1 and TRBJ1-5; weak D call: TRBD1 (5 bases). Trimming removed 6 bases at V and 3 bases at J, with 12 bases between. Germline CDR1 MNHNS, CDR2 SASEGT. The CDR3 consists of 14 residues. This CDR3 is CASSLGTLNQPQHF. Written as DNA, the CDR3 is TGTGCCAGCAGCCTCGGGACTCTCAATCAGCCCCAGCATTTT.

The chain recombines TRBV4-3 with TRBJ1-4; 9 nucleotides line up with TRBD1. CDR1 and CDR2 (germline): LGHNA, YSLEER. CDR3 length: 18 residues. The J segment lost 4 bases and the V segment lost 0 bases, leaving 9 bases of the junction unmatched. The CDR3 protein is CASSQEGGTGRLNEKLFF. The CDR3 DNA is TGCGCCAGCAGCCAAGAGGGAGGGACAGGGAGACTTAATGAAAAACTGTTTTTT.